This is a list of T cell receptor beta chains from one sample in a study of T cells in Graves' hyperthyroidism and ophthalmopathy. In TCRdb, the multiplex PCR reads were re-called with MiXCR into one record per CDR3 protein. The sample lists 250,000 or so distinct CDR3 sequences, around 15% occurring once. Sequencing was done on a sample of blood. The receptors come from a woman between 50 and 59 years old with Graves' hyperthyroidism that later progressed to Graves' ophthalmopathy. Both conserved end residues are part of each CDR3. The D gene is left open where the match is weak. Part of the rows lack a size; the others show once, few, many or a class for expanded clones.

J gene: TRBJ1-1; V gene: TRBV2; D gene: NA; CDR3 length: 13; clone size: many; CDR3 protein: CASSDRVPTEAFF; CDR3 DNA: TGTGCCAGCAGTGACAGGGTCCCCACTGAAGCTTTCTTT
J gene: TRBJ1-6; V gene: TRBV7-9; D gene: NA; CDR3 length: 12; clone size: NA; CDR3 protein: CASSLAASPLHF; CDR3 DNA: TGTGCCAGCAGCTTAGCAGCCTCACCCCTCCACTTT
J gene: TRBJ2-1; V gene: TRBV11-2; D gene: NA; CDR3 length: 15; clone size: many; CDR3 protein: CASSLSYESYNEQFF; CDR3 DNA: TGTGCCAGCAGCCTCTCCTACGAGTCCTACAATGAGCAGTTCTTC
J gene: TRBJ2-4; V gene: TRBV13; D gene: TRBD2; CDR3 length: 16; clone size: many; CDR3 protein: CASSLGTSGMENIQYF; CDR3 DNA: TGTGCCAGCAGCCTCGGGACTAGCGGGATGGAGAACATTCAGTACTTC
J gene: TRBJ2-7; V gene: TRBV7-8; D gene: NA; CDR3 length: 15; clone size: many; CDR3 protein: CASSRRDTGLQEQYF; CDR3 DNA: TGTGCCAGCAGCCGAAGAGATACAGGGTTGCAAGAGCAGTACTTC
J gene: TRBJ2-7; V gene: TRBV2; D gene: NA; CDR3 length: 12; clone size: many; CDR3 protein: CASSLTGYEQYF; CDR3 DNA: TGTGCCAGCAGTTTAACAGGGTACGAGCAGTACTTC
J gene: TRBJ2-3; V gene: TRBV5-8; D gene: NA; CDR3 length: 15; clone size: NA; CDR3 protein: CASRRGHQVPDTQYF; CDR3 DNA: TGTGCCAGCAGACGTGGACATCAAGTCCCAGATACGCAGTATTTT
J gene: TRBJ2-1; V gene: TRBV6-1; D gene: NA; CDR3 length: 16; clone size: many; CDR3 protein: CASSGPFYSPYNEQFF; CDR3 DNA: TGTGCCAGCAGTGGCCCCTTTTACAGCCCTTACAATGAGCAGTTCTTC
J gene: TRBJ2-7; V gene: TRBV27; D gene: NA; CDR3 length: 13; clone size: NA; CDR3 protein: CASRNTAFYEQYF; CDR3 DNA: TGTGCCAGCAGGAATACAGCTTTCTACGAGCAGTACTTC
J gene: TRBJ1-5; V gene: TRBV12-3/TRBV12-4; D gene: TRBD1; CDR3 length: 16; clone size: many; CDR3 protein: CASTPGGAPGNQPQHF; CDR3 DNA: TGTGCCAGCACCCCAGGGGGGGCGCCGGGCAATCAGCCCCAGCATTTT
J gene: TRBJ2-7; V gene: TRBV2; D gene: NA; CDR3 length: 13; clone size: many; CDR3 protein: CASSDEAGYEQYF; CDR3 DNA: TGTGCCAGCAGTGACGAGGCGGGATACGAGCAGTACTTC
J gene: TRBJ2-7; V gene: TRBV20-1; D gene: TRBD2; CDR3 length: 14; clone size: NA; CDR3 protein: CSAGLAEPSYEQYF; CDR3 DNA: TGCAGTGCCGGACTAGCGGAGCCCTCCTACGAGCAGTACTTC
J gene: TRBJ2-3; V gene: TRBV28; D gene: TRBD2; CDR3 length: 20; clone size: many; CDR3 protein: CASSLSTGPPLAGKLNTQYF; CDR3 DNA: TGTGCCAGCAGTTTATCGACAGGGCCGCCACTAGCGGGAAAGCTAAATACGCAGTATTTT
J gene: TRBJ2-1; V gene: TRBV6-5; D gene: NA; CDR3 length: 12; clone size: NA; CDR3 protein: CASSYGNYEQFF; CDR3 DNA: TGTGCCAGCAGTTACGGCAATTATGAGCAGTTCTTC
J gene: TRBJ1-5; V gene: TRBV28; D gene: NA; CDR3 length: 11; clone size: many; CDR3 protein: CASKRNQPQHF; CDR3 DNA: TGTGCCAGCAAACGGAATCAGCCCCAGCATTTT
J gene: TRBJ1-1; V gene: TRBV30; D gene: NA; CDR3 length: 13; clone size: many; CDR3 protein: CAWRVTGAGEAFF; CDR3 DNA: TGTGCCTGGAGAGTTACGGGCGCCGGGGAAGCTTTCTTT
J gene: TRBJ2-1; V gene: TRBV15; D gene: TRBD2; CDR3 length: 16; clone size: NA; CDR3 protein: CATSTPGEGRRDEQFF; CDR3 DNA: TGTGCCACCAGCACTCCCGGGGAGGGCCGTAGGGATGAGCAGTTCTTC
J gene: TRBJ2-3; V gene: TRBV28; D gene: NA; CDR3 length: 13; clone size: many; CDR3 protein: CASSLRATDTQYF; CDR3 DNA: TGTGCCAGCAGTTTAAGGGCCACAGATACGCAGTATTTT
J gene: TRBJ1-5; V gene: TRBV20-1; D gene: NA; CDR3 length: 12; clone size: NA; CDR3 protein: CSARDRAEPQHF; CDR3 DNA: TGCAGTGCTAGAGATAGGGCGGAGCCCCAGCATTTT
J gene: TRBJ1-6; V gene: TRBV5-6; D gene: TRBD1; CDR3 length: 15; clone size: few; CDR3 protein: CASSLGQGIPSPLHF; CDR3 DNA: TGTGCCAGCAGCTTGGGACAGGGCATACCCTCACCCCTCCACTTT
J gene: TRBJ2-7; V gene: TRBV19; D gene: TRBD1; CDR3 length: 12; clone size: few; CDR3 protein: CASTRDRDEQYF; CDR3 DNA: TGTGCCAGTACCCGAGACAGGGACGAGCAGTACTTC
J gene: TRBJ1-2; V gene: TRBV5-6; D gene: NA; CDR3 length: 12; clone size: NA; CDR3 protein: CASSLTGSGYTF; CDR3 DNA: TGTGCCAGCAGCTTGACAGGGTCTGGCTACACCTTC
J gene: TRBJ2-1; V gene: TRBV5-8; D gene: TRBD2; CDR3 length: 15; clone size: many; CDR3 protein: CASSGGLAGAEEQFF; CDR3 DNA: TGTGCCAGCAGCGGGGGACTAGCGGGAGCAGAGGAGCAGTTCTTC
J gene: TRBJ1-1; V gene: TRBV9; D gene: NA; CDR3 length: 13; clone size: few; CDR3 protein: CASSVRQRSEAFF; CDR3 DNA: TGTGCCAGCAGCGTAAGGCAGAGGAGTGAAGCTTTCTTT
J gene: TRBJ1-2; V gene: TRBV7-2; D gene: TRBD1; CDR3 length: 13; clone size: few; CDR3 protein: CASRRQGAGGYTF; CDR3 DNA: TGTGCCAGCAGGAGACAGGGGGCGGGCGGCTACACCTTC
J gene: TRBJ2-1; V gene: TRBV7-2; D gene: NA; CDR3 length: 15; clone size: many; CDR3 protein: CASSLDSGGNNEQFF; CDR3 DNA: TGTGCCAGCAGCTTAGACTCAGGGGGGAACAATGAGCAGTTCTTC
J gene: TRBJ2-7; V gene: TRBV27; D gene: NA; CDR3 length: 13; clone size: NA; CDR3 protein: CASRLGSDWEQYF; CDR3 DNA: TGTGCCAGCAGATTGGGATCGGACTGGGAGCAGTACTTC
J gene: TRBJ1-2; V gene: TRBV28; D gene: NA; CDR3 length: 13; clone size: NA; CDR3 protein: CASSGRGTYGYTF; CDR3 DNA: TGTGCCAGCAGTGGCAGGGGCACGTATGGCTACACCTTC
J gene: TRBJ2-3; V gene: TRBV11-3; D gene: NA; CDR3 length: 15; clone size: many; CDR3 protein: CASSLFGFGTDTQYF; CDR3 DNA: TGTGCCAGCAGCTTATTTGGGTTCGGCACAGATACGCAGTATTTT
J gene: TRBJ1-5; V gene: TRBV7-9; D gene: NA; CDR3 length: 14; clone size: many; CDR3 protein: CASSDTGSGQPQHF; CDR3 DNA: TGTGCCAGCAGCGATACAGGGAGCGGTCAGCCCCAGCATTTT
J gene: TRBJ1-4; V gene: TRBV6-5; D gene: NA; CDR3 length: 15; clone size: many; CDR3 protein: CASSYFPGITEKLFF; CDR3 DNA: TGTGCCAGCAGTTACTTCCCGGGTATTACTGAAAAACTGTTTTTT
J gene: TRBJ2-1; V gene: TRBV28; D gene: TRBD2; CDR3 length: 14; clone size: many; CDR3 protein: CASPPSAGAGEQFF; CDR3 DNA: TGTGCCAGCCCCCCATCAGCGGGAGCGGGTGAGCAGTTCTTC
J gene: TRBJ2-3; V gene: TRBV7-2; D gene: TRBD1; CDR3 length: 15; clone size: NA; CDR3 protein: CASSLMTGGTDTQYF; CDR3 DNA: TGTGCCAGCAGCCTTATGACAGGGGGCACAGATACGCAGTATTTT
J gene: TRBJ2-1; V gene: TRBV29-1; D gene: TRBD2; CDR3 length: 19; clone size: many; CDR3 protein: CSVRGGRTSGSFSDNEQFF; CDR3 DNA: TGCAGCGTTCGGGGCGGCCGGACTAGCGGGAGTTTTTCGGACAATGAGCAGTTCTTC
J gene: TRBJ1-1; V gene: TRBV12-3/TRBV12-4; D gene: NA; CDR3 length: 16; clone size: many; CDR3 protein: CASSLASEQPGAEAFF; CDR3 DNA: TGTGCCAGCAGTTTAGCGTCGGAACAGCCTGGCGCTGAAGCTTTCTTT
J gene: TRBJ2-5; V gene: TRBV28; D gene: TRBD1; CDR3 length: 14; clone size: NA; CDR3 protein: CASSLGGQTGLRYF; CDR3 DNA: TGTGCCAGCAGTTTAGGGGGACAGACAGGGTTAAGGTACTTC